Here is one T cell receptor (beta chain) with its context. Its antigen is still unknown. The sample belongs to a study of cytomegalovirus exposure and HLA in healthy donors. Study context: The 130 or so validation repertoires and the 666 first-cohort repertoires shared a platform, a later analysis reported. Overall study results and limits: According to a later analysis, TCR clusters from the first cohort tended to co-occur in the roughly 110 validation repertoires.

Separate from the roughly 670-subject first cohort, the roughly 120-subject validation cohort was the one that the donors belonged to. This table comes from immunoSEQ multiplex PCR, and its TCRdb copy is limited to in-frame clones, with some not included. The sample shows about 150,000 clones, more than 70% of them seen only once. The sequence was obtained from a human donor in good health. The specimen sequenced was PBMCs.

In DNA, the CDR3 is TGTGCCAGCAGTGGGAGGGGGCGTTTGAGGGGGAACACTGAAGCTTTCTTT. This gives the protein CASSGRGRLRGNTEAFF. The chain carries TRBV6-1 and TRBJ1-1; 7 bases match TRBD1. Trimming at V came to 4 bases and at J to 1 base, leaving 12 bases not matched to a gene. The germline gives CDR1 MNHNS, CDR2 SASEGT. The CDR3 is made up of 17 amino acids.